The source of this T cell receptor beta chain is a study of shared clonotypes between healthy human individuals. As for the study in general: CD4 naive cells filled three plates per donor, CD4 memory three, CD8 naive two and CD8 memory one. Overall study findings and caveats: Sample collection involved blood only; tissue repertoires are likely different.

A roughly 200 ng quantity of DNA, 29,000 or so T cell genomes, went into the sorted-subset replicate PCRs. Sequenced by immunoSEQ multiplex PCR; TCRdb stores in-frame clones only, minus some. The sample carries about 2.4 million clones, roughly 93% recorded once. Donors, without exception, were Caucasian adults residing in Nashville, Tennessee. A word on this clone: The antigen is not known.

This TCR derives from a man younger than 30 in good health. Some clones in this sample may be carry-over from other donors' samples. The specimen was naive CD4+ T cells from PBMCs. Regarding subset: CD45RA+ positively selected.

DNA of the CDR3: TGTGCCAGCTCACCGGGATTTAACACCGGGGAGCTGTTTTTT. This gives the protein CASSPGFNTGELFF. The rearrangement joins TRBV18 to TRBJ2-2; D is unresolved. The CDR3 is 14 residues long. Germline CDR1 reads KGHSH; CDR2 reads LQKENI. V gave up 3 bases and J gave up 2 bases, with 7 bases separating them.